This T cell receptor (beta chain) was found in a study of T cell responses to AZD1222 COVID-19 vaccine. As regards this clone: Antigen: not known.

Only in-frame clones appear in the TCRdb table, and some are missing; sequencing was by immunoSEQ multiplex PCR. The profile shows under 200,000 clones, around nine tenths of them singletons. From germline, CDR1 is SGHNT and CDR2 YYREEE (reference sequence). This CDR3 is built from 13 residues. Trimming took 3 bases from V and 0 from J, leaving 6 bases between them. Study results and limitations: Spike-specific TCR depth and breadth grew after two AZD1222 doses. The study reported that nearly half of spike-specific TCRs target unmutated variant regions. AZD1222 recipients seropositive at baseline numbered only five to seven. Without day 14 samples, only post-peak T cell repertoires were studied.

The receptor was derived from an adult in good health. The genes are TRBV5-4 and TRBJ2-5; the D is unclear. The specimen was peripheral blood, collected on day 0 of AZD1222 vaccination. CDR3 nucleotide sequence: TGTGCCAGCAGCTCCCGGTACCAAGAGACCCAGTACTTC. It translates to CASSSRYQETQYF. The full variable domain, in which reference TRBV5-4 and TRBJ2-5 provide the parts outside the CDR3, is ETGVTQSPTHLIKTRGQQVTLRCSSQSGHNTVSWYQQALGQGPQFIFQYYREEENGRGNFPPRFSGLQFPNYSSELNVNALELDDSALYLCASSSRYQETQYFGPGTRLLVL.